This T cell receptor beta chain was retrieved from a study of vaccination effects on CD4 cells after COVID-19. Following a roughly ten-day culture, CD4+ T cells were purified. Everyone in the study got two shots of either the BNT162b2 or mRNA-1273 vaccine. Recipients of the vaccine had no prior SARS-CoV-2 infection and negative nucleocapsid antibodies. The authors exchanged half the medium for IL-2 medium on days 3 and 7. The table came from immunoSEQ multiplex PCR; TCRdb's copy has only in-frame clones and leaves some out. Of about 8,900 clones in the sample, around 76% are singletons; the top ten hold approximately 10%. About this clone itself: The target antigen is unknown.

Study-wide results and limits: Marked clonal contraction was seen in infection- and vaccine-induced clones late after vaccination. The study dataset contains few convalescent patients and includes no early post-infection timepoints.

The sequence came from a human donor who received a COVID-19 vaccine. This material consisted of CD4+ T cells from PBMCs cultured without peptide, taken after COVID-19 vaccination.

In nucleotides, the CDR3 is TGTGCCAGCAGCCCTCTAGTCGGGATCGAGCAGTACTTC. Translating it yields CASSPLVGIEQYF. V and J are TRBV7-8 and TRBJ2-7, with a weak D call TRBD2 (5 bases). CDR3 length: 13 amino acids. The germline V and J ends were trimmed by 5 bases and 6 bases, with 14 bases remaining between them. Germline CDR1 is SGHVS and CDR2 is FQNEAQ.